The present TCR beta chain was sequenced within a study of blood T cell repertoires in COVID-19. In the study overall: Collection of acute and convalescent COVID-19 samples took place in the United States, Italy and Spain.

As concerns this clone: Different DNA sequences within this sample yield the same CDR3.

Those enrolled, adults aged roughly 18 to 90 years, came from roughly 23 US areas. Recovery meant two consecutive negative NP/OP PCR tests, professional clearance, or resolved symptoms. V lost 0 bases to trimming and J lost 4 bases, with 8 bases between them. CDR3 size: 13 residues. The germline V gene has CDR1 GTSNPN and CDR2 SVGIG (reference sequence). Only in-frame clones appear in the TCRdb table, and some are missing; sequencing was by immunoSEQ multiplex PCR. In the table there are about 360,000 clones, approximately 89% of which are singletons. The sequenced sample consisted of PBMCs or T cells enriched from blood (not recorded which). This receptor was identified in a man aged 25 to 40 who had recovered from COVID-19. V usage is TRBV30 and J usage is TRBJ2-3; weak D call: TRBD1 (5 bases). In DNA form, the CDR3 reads TGTGCCTGGAGTGTACAAGGGGCAGATACGCAGTATTTT. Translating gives CAWSVQGADTQYF.